These 29 T cell receptor beta chains were all obtained from the same sample, sequenced in a study of identical twins. TCRdb passed the 5' RACE reads through MiXCR, listing each CDR3 protein once. The sample carries fewer than 250,000 distinct CDR3 sequences, 7% to 8.5% recorded once. This sample was also put to use in a study of yellow fever vaccine responses in identical twins.

The sample comprised CD8+ T cells sorted from blood. These receptors were obtained from a woman younger than 35 in good health.

This clonotype was recorded a few times. The CDR3 sequence is CASSLGPGNNEQFF. In nucleotides, the CDR3 is TGTGCCAGCAGCTTAGGTCCAGGGAACAATGAGCAGTTCTTC. This sequence joins TRBV13 and TRBJ2-1; weak D call: TRBD1 (5 bases). This CDR3 is built from 14 residues. Germline V CDR1 and CDR2: PRHDT, FYEKMQ (reference sequence). V shed 0 bases and J shed 5 bases, with 8 bases lying between them. Together with reference TRBV13 and TRBJ2-1, the CDR3 gives the full variable domain: AAGVIQSPRHLIKEKRETATLKCYPIPRHDTVYWYQQGPGQDPQFLISFYEKMQSDKGSIPDRFSAQQFSDYHSELNMSSLELGDSALYFCASSLGPGNNEQFFGPGTRLTVL.

This clonotype was counted between two and nine times. V gene TRBV7-8 combines with J gene TRBJ2-7; 8 bases agree with TRBD2. Germline V gene sequence: CDR1 SGHVS, CDR2 FQNEAQ. The V segment lost 6 bases and the J segment 3 bases; nucleotides outside the gene matches: 10. The CDR3 sequence is 15 residues long. CDR3 sequence: CASSPSGGNIYEQYV. For the CDR3, the DNA is TGTGCCAGCAGTCCGAGCGGGGGCAATATCTACGAGCAGTACGTC.

This clonotype was seen at least ten times. The V call is TRBV5-1, the J call TRBJ2-1; D perhaps matches TRBD1 (6 bases). Germline values: CDR1 SGHRS, CDR2 YFSETQ. The CDR3 is 15 amino acids. The V and J ends lost 2 bases and 0 bases respectively, with 9 bases between them. The CDR3 bases are TGCGCCAGCAGCTTCATGGGGGCCTCCTACAATGAGCAGTTCTTC. Its translation is CASSFMGASYNEQFF.

This clonotype has ten or more counts. The chain is built from TRBV12-3 or TRBV12-4 and TRBJ1-1; D is uncertain. The CDR3 sequence is 14 residues long. The ends were cut back, 2 bases at V and 1 base at J, with 8 bases in the middle. Here the CDR3 reads CASSLPGPNTEAFF. The DNA of the CDR3 is TGTGCCAGCAGTTTACCAGGACCGAACACTGAAGCTTTCTTT.

This clonotype was counted only a few times. The V gene is TRBV24-1, the J gene TRBJ2-1; perhaps TRBD2 as D (7 bases). V lost 9 bases, J lost 7 bases, and 24 bases lay in between. In germline, CDR1 is KGHDR, CDR2 SFDVKD. The CDR3 has 16 residues. The DNA of the CDR3 is TGTGCCACCGGGATTTTGGGGGGGCGCGATGGAAATGAGCAGTTCTTC. This codes for CATGILGGRDGNEQFF.

The sample holds many counts of this clonotype. The chain joins TRBV5-1 to TRBJ2-5, with D possibly matching TRBD1 (6 bases). Germline CDR1 SGHRS, CDR2 YFSETQ. CDR3 length: 15 amino acids. V lost 7 bases and J 5 bases, leaving 21 bases between the germline ends. CDR3 coding DNA: TGCGCCAGCCAACCCGTGGACAGTCTTGGTGAGACCCAGTACTTC. Translation: CASQPVDSLGETQYF.

A few counts support this clonotype. V gene TRBV12-5 combines with J gene TRBJ2-7, with D unclear. This CDR3 region has 13 residues. Germline V lookup: CDR1 LGHNT, CDR2 FRNRAP. The V end lost 6 bases, the J end lost 6 bases, and 15 bases lay between the germline ends. CDR3 sequence: CASGPGHPVEQYV. In DNA, the CDR3 is TGTGCTAGTGGCCCGGGCCACCCAGTCGAGCAGTACGTC.

This clonotype has at least ten counts. This sequence joins TRBV7-9 and TRBJ2-2, with 7 bases fitting TRBD1. Germline lookup yields CDR1 SEHNR and CDR2 FQNEAQ (reference sequence). The junction had 13 bases not matched to a gene; V was cut back by 6 bases and J by 3 bases. The CDR3 is 17 residues long. CDR3 nucleotide sequence: TGTGCCAGCAGGACCTCGGAAGCAGGGGGAGACACCGGGGAGCTGTTTTTT. Protein sequence: CASRTSEAGGDTGELFF. Full variable domain (missing parts from reference TRBV7-9 and TRBJ2-2): DTGVSQNPRHKITKRGQNVTFRCDPISEHNRLYWYRQTLGQGPEFLTYFQNEAQLEKSRLLSDRFSAERPKGSFSTLEIQRTEQGDSAMYLCASRTSEAGGDTGELFFGEGSRLTVL.

This clonotype was observed many times. The CDR3 DNA is TGTGCCAGCAGCGCAGCCGGGACTAGACCAGATACGCAGTATTTT. The encoded protein is CASSAAGTRPDTQYF. The J gene is TRBJ2-3, the V gene TRBV12-3 or TRBV12-4, with 8 nucleotides matching TRBD2. The CDR3 is 15 residues long. The ends lost 6 bases at V and 4 bases at J; junction bases unmatched: 9.

This clonotype has more than one count but fewer than ten. This chain links TRBV7-7 with TRBJ2-7; 7 bases match TRBD2. Trimming cost V 5 bases and J 4 bases; bases outside gene matches: 14. Germline V gene data show CDR1 as SSHAT and CDR2 as FNYEAQ (reference sequence). CDR3 length: 16 residues. The CDR3 reads CASSNLGRVAFYEQYF. In DNA form, the CDR3 reads TGTGCCAGCAGCAACCTGGGGAGGGTTGCTTTTTACGAGCAGTACTTC.

This clonotype was seen repeatedly, ten times or more. The gene calls are TRBV29-1 and TRBJ2-1, with TRBD1 matching 8 bases. From germline, CDR1 is SQVTM and CDR2 ANQGSEA. The CDR3 runs to 14 residues. After removal of 4 bases from V and 6 bases from J, the junction contained 8 bases not matched to a gene. The CDR3 region is CSVVLDRDLNEQFF. The CDR3 nucleotides are TGCAGCGTTGTGTTGGACAGGGACCTCAATGAGCAGTTCTTC.

Ten or more counts support this clonotype. The rearrangement uses TRBV5-1 and TRBJ2-7, with TRBD1 identical over 7 bases. V dropped 4 bases and J dropped 1; count of bases not matched to a gene: 5. The CDR3 has 14 amino acids. Per the germline V gene, CDR1 is SGHRS and CDR2 is YFSETQ. The CDR3 reads CASSPRTGSYEQYV. The CDR3 DNA is TGCGCCAGCAGCCCCAGGACAGGATCCTACGAGCAGTACGTC.

This clonotype has ten or more counts. The J gene is TRBJ2-7, the V gene TRBV28, with TRBD1 matching 7 bases. The CDR3 loop spans 13 amino acids. Germline V gene data show CDR1 as MDHEN and CDR2 as SYDVKM. The V gene end was trimmed by 10 bases and the J gene end by 4 bases; junction bases not matched to a gene: 10. CDR3 DNA: TGTGCCACGGCGGACAGGACCTGGTACGAGCAGTACGTC. It encodes CATADRTWYEQYV.

This clonotype was detected only a few times. This sequence joins TRBV5-1 and TRBJ2-5, with 13 positions matching TRBD2. This CDR3 region has 16 residues. V lost 4 bases to trimming and J lost 6 bases; unmatched junction nucleotides: 9. From germline, CDR1 is SGHRS and CDR2 YFSETQ. CDR3 DNA: TGCGCCAGCAGCCCCTGGACTAGCGGGGGTATAAAGACCCAGTACTTC. Translating it yields CASSPWTSGGIKTQYF.

The rearrangement uses TRBV6-2 or TRBV6-3 and TRBJ2-7, with 9 bases identical to TRBD1. CDR1 is MNHEY, CDR2 SVGEGT, per germline. V was clipped by 6 bases and J by 3 bases; unmatched bases: 6. The CDR3 is 14 residues long. The CDR3 DNA sequence: TGTGCCAGCAGCTATCGACAGGGGGACTACGAGCAGTACGTC. Translating gives CASSYRQGDYEQYV.

This rearrangement joins TRBV7-9 to TRBJ2-1, with a weak D call TRBD2 (5 bases). Trimming shortened V by 5 bases and J by 10 bases, and 21 bases separated the two germline ends. The CDR3 runs 15 residues. CDR1 and CDR2 (germline): SEHNR, FQNEAQ (reference sequence). The CDR3 reads CASSRQKTGPGEQFF. CDR3 DNA sequence: TGTGCCAGCAGCCGCCAAAAAACTGGGCCGGGGGAGCAGTTCTTC.

This clonotype was counted only a few times. This chain connects TRBV5-1 to TRBJ2-1; 15 nucleotides match TRBD2. Germline V lookup: CDR1 SGHRS, CDR2 YFSETQ. Trimming cost V 2 bases and J 0 bases; bases outside gene matches: 6. This CDR3 has 19 residues. CDR3 amino acids: CASSFGTSGGWSSYNEQFF. CDR3 in DNA: TGCGCCAGCAGCTTTGGGACTAGCGGGGGGTGGAGCTCCTACAATGAGCAGTTCTTC.

This clonotype was seen a handful of times. The rearrangement joins TRBV24-1 to TRBJ2-1, with 8 bases matching TRBD2. The CDR3 is 15 residues long. Germline-derived CDR1 and CDR2 are KGHDR and SFDVKD. Trimming removed 1 base from V and 8 bases from J; junction bases left unmatched: 6. In nucleotides, the CDR3 is TGTGCCACCAGTGATTTTCGGGGGGGGAGGGATGAGCAGTTCTTC. It encodes CATSDFRGGRDEQFF.

This clonotype was seen a few times. The CDR3 coding sequence is TGCAGCGCTGGGGGGCAGATCGGACCCTACAATGAGCAGTTCTTC. Translating it yields CSAGGQIGPYNEQFF. The gene calls are TRBV29-1 and TRBJ2-1, with D perhaps TRBD1 or TRBD2 (6 bases each). The V end was cut by 7 bases, the J end by 2 bases, with 18 bases between. The germline CDR1 and CDR2 sequences are SQVTM and ANQGSEA. The CDR3 totals 15 residues.

This clonotype was counted at least ten times. The gene calls are TRBV7-9 and TRBJ2-3; tentatively, D is TRBD2 (5 bases). CDR1 and CDR2 (germline): SEHNR, FQNEAQ (reference sequence). V lost 5 bases and J lost 1, with 13 bases in between. This CDR3 contains 15 residues. CDR3 amino acids: CASSPPGSGTDTQYF. For the CDR3, the DNA is TGTGCCAGCAGCCCCCCGGGTAGCGGCACAGATACGCAGTATTTT.

This clonotype showed up just a few times. V is TRBV14 and J is TRBJ2-2, with unresolved D. Trimming removed 0 bases from V and 4 bases from J, with 6 bases in between. The germline CDR1 and CDR2 sequences are SGHDN and FVKESK. The CDR3 covers 14 residues. CDR3 protein: CASSQEEFTGELFF. The CDR3 region has the DNA TGTGCCAGCAGCCAAGAAGAGTTCACCGGGGAGCTGTTTTTT.

As concerns this clonotype: A much more abundant neighbour one base away suggests this may be a read error. V and J are TRBV20-1 and TRBJ2-7, with TRBD2 as a possible D gene (6 bases). CDR1 is DFQATT and CDR2 is SNEGSKA in the germline V gene (reference sequence). The CDR3 sequence is 19 residues long. The CDR3 DNA sequence: TGCTGTGCTAGTGCAGACGAGGCTTCTATCCCGGCGGGGCTTTACGAGCAGTACTTC. This translates into CCASADEASIPAGLYEQYF.

Many counts were recorded for this clonotype. The chain carries TRBV29-1 and TRBJ2-1, with 14 bases lining up with TRBD2. Looked up from germline, CDR1 is SQVTM and CDR2 is ANQGSEA. This CDR3 comprises 16 residues. The V gene end was trimmed by 4 bases and the J gene end by 0 bases; junction bases not matched to a gene: 2. In DNA form, the CDR3 reads TGCAGCGTTGTCGGGACTAGCGGGGGCTCCTACAATGAGCAGTTCTTC. Translation gives CSVVGTSGGSYNEQFF.

The table lists this clonotype with many counts. This chain joins TRBV7-9 and TRBJ2-1, with D perhaps given as TRBD1 or TRBD2 (5 bases each). Germline V gene sequence: CDR1 SEHNR, CDR2 FQNEAQ (reference sequence). Trimming removed 4 bases from V and 0 bases from J, with 16 bases in between. The CDR3 loop spans 17 amino acids. CDR3 in amino acids: CASSSGKEASSYNEQFF. The CDR3 DNA sequence: TGTGCCAGCAGCTCAGGGAAGGAGGCCAGCTCCTACAATGAGCAGTTCTTC.

The rearrangement joins TRBV7-6 to TRBJ2-1; TRBD1 or TRBD2 may be the D gene (6 bases each). V was shortened by 5 bases and J by 4 bases, with 15 bases between the two germline ends. CDR1 is SGHVS, CDR2 FNYEAQ, per germline. CDR3 length: 15 residues. CDR3 region: CASSPRDTLYNEQFF. The CDR3 DNA reads TGTGCCAGCAGCCCGCGGGACACCCTGTACAATGAGCAGTTCTTC.

This clonotype showed up just a few times. V is TRBV28 and J is TRBJ1-5, with TRBD1 identical over 7 bases. V was clipped by 2 bases and J by 5 bases; unmatched bases: 6. This CDR3 contains 15 residues. CDR1 is MDHEN, CDR2 SYDVKM, per germline. The DNA of the CDR3 is TGTGCCAGCAGTTTAAGGGGCAGGGGGTATCAGCCCCAGCATTTT. Translating it yields CASSLRGRGYQPQHF.

The V gene is TRBV2, the J gene TRBJ2-7, with TRBD1 identical over 8 bases. Trimming removed 5 bases from V and 3 bases from J; junction bases left unmatched: 6. Per the germline V gene, CDR1 is SNHLY and CDR2 is FYNNEI. The CDR3 is 14 residues long. In DNA, the CDR3 is TGTGCCAGCAGTTTACAGACAGGGGTCTACGAGCAGTACTTC. This encodes CASSLQTGVYEQYF.

This clonotype was detected ten times or more. V usage is TRBV28 and J usage is TRBJ2-7; D is unresolved. Germline lookup yields CDR1 MDHEN and CDR2 SYDVKM. The CDR3 is 13 residues long. Between the trimmed V and J ends, which lost 6 bases and 0 bases, there was a span of 9 bases. The CDR3 sequence: CASRMDGSYEQYF. CDR3 bases: TGTGCCAGCAGAATGGACGGCTCCTACGAGCAGTACTTC.

This clonotype occurred a few times. This chain links TRBV29-1 with TRBJ2-7; TRBD1 agrees at 9 bases. This CDR3 region has 13 residues. The germline V gene encodes CDR1 SQVTM and CDR2 ANQGSEA. V gave up 3 bases and J gave up 5 bases; unmatched junction bases: 5. Here the CDR3 DNA reads TGCAGCGTTGAGGACAGGGGATATGACGAGCAGTACTTC. Its translation is CSVEDRGYDEQYF.